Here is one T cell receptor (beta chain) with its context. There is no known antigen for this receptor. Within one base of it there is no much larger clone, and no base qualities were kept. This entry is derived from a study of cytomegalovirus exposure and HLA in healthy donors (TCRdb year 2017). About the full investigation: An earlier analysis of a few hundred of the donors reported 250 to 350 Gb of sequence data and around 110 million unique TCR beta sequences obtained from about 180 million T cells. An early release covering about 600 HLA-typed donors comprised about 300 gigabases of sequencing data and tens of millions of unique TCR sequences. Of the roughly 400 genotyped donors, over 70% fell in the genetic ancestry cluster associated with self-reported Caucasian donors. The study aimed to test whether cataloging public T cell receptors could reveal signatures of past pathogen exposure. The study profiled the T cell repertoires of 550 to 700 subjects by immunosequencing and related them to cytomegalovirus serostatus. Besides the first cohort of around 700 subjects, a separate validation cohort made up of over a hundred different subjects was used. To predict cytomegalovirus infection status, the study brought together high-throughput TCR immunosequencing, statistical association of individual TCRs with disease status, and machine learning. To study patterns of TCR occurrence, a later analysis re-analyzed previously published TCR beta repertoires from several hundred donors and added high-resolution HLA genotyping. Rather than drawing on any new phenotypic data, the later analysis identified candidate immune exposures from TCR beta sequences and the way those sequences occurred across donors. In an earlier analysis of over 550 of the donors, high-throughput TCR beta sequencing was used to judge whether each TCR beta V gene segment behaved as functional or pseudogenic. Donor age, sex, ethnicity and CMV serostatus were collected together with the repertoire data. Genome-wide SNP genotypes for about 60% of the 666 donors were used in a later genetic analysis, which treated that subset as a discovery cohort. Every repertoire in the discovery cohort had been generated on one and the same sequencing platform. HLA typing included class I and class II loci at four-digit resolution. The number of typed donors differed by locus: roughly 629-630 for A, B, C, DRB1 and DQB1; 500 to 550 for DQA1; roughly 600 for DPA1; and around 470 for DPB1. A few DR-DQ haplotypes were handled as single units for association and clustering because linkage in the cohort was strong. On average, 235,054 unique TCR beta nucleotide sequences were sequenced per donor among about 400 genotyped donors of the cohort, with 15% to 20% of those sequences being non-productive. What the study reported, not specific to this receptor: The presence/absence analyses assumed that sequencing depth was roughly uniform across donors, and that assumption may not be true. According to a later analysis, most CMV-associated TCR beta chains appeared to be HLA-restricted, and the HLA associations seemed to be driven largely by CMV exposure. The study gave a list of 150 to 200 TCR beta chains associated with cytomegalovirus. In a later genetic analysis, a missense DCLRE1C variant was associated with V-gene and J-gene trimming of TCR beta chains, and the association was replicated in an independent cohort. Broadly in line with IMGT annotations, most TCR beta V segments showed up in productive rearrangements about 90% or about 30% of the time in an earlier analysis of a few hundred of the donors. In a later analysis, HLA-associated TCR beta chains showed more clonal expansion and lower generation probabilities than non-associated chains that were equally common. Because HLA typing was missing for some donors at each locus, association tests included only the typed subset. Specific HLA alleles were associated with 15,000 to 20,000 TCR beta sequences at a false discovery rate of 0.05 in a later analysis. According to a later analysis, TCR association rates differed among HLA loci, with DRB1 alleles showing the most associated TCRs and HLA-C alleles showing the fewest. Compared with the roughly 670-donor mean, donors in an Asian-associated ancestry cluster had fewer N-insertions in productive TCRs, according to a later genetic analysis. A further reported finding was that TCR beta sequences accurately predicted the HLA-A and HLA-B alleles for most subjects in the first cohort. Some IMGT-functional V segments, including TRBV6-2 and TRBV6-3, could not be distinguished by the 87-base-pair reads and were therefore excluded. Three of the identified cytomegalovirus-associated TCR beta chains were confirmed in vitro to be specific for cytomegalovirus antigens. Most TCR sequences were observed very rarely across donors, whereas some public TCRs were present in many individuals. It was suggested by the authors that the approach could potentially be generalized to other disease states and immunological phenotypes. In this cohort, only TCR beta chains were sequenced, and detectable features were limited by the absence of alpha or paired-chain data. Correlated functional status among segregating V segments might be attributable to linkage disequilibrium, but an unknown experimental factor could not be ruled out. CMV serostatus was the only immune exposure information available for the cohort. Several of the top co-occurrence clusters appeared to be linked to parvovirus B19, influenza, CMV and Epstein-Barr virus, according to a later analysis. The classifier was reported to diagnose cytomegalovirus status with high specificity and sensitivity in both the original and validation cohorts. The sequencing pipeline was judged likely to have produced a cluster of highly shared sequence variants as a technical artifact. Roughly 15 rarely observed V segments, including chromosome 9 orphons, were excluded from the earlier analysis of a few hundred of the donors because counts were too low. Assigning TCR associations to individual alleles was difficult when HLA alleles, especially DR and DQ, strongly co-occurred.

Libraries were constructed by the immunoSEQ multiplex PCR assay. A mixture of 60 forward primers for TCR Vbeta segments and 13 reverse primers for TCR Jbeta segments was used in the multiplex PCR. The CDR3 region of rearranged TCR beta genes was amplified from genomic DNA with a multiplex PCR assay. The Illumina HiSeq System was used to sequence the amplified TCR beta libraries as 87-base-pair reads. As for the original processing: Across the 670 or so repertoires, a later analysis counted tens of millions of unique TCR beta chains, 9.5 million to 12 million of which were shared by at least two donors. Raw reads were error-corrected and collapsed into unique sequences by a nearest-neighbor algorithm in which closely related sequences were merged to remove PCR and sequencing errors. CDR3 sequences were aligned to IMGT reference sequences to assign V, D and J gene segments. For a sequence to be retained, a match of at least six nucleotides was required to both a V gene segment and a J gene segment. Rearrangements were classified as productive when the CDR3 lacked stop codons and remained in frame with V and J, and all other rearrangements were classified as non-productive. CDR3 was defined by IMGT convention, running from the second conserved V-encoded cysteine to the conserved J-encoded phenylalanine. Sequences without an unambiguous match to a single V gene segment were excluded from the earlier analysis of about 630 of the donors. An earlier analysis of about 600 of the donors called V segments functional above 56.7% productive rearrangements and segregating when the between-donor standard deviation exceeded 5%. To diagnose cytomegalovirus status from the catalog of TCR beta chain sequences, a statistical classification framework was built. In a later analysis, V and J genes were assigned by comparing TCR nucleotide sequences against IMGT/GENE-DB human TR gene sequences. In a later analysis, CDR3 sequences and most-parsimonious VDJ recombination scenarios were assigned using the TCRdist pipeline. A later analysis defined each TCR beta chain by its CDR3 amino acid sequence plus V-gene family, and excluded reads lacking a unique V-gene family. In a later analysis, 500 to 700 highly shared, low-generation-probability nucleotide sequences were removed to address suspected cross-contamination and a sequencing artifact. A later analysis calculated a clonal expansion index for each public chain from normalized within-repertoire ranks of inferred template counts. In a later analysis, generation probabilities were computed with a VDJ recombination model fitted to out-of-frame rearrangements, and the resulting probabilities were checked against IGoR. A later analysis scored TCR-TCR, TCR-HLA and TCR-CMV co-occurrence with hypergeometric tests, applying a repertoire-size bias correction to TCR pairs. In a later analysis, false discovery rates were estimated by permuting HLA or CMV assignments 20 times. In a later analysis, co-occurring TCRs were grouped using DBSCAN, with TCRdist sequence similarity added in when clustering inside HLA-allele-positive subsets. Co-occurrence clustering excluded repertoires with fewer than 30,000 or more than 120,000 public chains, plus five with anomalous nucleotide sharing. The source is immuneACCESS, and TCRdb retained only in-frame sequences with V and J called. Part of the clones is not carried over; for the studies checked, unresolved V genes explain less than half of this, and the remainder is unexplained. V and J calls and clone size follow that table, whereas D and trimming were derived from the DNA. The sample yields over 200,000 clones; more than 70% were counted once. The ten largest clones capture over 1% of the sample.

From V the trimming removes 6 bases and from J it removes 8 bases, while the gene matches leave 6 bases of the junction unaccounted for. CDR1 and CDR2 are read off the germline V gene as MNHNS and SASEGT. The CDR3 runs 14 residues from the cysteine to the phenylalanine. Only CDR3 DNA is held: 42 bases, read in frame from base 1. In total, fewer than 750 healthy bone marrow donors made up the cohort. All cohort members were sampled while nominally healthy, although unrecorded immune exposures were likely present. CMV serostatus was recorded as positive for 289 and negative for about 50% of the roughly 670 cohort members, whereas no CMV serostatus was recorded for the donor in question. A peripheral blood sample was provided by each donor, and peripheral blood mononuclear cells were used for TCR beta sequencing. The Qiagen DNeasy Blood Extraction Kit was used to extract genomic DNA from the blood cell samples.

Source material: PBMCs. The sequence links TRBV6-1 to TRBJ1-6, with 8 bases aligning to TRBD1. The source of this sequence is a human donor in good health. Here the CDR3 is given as CASRTTGDYSPLHF. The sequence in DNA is TGTGCCAGCAGGACGACAGGGGATTATTCACCCCTCCACTTT.